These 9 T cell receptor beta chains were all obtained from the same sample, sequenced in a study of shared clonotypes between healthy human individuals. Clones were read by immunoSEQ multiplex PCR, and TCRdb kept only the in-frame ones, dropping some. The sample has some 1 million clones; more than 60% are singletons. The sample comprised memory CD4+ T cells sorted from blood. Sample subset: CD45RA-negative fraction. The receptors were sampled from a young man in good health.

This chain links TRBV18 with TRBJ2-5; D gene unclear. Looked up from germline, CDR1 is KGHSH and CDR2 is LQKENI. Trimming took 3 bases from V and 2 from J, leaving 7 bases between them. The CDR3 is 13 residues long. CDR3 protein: CASSPMEQETQYF. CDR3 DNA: TGTGCCAGCTCACCGATGGAACAAGAGACCCAGTACTTC.

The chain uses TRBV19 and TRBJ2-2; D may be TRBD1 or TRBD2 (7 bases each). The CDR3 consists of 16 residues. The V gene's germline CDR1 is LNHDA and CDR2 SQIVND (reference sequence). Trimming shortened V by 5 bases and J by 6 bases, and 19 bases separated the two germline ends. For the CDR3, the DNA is TGTGCCAGTAGTTCCCCGACAGGGAGGGTCCCCGGGGAGCTGTTTTTT. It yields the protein CASSSPTGRVPGELFF.

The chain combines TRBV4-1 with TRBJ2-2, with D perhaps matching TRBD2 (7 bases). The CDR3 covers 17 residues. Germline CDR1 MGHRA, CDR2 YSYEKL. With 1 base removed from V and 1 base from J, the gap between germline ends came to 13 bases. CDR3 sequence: CASSQVGGGLNTGELFF. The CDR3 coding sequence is TGCGCCAGCAGCCAAGTCGGCGGGGGCCTGAACACCGGGGAGCTGTTTTTT.

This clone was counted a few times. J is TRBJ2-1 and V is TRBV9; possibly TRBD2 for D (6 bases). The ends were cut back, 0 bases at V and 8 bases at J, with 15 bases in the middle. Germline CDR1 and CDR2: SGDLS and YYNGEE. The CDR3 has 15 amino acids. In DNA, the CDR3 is TGTGCCAGCAGCGTAGAGGGAGGTCGTATGGATGAGCAGTTCTTC. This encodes CASSVEGGRMDEQFF.

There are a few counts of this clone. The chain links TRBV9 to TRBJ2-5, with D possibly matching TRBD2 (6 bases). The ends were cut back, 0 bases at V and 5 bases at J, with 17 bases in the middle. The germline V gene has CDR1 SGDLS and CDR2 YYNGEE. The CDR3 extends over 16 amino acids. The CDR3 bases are TGTGCCAGCAGCGTAGCAAAGGGAGGAGGTTGGGAGACCCAGTACTTC. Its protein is CASSVAKGGGWETQYF.

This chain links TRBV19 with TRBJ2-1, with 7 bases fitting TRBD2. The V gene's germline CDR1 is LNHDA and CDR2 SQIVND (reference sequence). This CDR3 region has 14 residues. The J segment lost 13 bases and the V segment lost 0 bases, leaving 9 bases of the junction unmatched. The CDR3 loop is CASSIDLGRGRQFF. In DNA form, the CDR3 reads TGTGCCAGTAGTATAGATCTAGGGAGGGGAAGACAGTTCTTC.

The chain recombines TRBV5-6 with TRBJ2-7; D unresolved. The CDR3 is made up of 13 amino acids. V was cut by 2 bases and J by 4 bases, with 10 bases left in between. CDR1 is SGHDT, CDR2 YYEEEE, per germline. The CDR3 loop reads CASSFYSYYEQYF. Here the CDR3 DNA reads TGTGCCAGCAGCTTTTATTCGTATTACGAGCAGTACTTC.

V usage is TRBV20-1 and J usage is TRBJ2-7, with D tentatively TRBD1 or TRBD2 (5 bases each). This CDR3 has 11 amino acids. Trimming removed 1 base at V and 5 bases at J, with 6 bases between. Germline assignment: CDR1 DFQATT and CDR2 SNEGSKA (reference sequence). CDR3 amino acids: CSARGGDEQYF. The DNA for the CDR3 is TGCAGTGCTAGAGGAGGGGACGAGCAGTACTTC.

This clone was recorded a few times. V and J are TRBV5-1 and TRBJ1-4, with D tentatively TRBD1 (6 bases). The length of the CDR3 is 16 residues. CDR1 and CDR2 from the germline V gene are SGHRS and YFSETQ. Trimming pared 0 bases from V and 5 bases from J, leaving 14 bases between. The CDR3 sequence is CASSLEPQGGNEKLFF. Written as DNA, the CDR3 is TGCGCCAGCAGCTTGGAGCCACAGGGAGGGAATGAAAAACTGTTTTTT.